The 2 T cell receptor beta chains presented below share a single source sample, sequenced in a study of blood T cell repertoires in COVID-19. Sequencing was performed with immunoSEQ multiplex PCR; in TCRdb, only in-frame clones are kept and a portion is missing. Among roughly 68,000 clones listed, 65% to 80% were seen once. Sequenced material: peripheral blood. The source is a woman aged 50 to 60 with acute or convalescent COVID-19.

The rearrangement links TRBV5-1 to TRBJ2-2; D possibly corresponds to TRBD2 (6 bases). This CDR3 is built from 14 residues. Germline V gives CDR1 SGHRS, CDR2 YFSETQ. V shed 4 bases and J shed 2 bases, with 9 bases lying between them. The CDR3 protein is CASSHGSNTGELFF. DNA of the CDR3: TGCGCCAGCAGCCACGGGAGTAACACCGGGGAGCTGTTTTTT. Full variable domain (outside the CDR3, taken from reference TRBV5-1 and TRBJ2-2): KAGVTQTPRYLIKTRGQQVTLSCSPISGHRSVSWYQQTPGQGLQFLFEYFSETQRNKGNFPGRFSGRQFSNSRSEMNVSTLELGDSALYLCASSHGSNTGELFFGEGSRLTVL.

The chain recombines TRBV7-3 with TRBJ1-6; D unclear. Germline V gene sequence: CDR1 SGHTA, CDR2 FQGTGA. Trimming cost V 0 bases and J 7 bases, with 10 bases left between them. The CDR3 extends over 15 amino acids. CDR3 sequence: CASSLTEGSNSPLHF. The CDR3, as DNA: TGTGCCAGCAGCTTAACGGAGGGTAGCAATTCACCCCTCCACTTT. Supplemented by reference TRBV7-3 and TRBJ1-6, the full variable domain reads GAGVSQTPSNKVTEKGKYVELRCDPISGHTALYWYRQSLGQGPEFLIYFQGTGAADDSGLPNDRFFAVRPEGSVSTLKIQRTERGDSAVYLCASSLTEGSNSPLHFGNGTRLTVT.